This T cell receptor beta chain was documented in a study of patients and donors after allogeneic stem cell transplantation. This CDR3 region has 14 residues. Trimming cost V 1 base and J 2 bases, with 7 bases left between them. This clonotype was seen at least ten times. Each CDR3 protein is one row after TCRdb ran MiXCR on the RT-PCR reads. The sample shows about a million distinct CDR3 sequences, more than 15% of them seen only once. The genes are TRBV12-3 or TRBV12-4 and TRBJ2-3, with D unclear. Sequencing was carried out using blood, either unsorted or a sorted T cell fraction (not recorded which). This TCR was sampled from a human donor who was either an allogeneic HSCT recipient or a stem cell or donor lymphocyte infusion donor (not recorded which). It is not recorded whose cells these are; they may come from a transplant donor. The CDR3: CASSLDAFTDTQYF. The DNA for the CDR3 is TGTGCCAGCAGTTTAGATGCTTTCACAGATACGCAGTATTTT.